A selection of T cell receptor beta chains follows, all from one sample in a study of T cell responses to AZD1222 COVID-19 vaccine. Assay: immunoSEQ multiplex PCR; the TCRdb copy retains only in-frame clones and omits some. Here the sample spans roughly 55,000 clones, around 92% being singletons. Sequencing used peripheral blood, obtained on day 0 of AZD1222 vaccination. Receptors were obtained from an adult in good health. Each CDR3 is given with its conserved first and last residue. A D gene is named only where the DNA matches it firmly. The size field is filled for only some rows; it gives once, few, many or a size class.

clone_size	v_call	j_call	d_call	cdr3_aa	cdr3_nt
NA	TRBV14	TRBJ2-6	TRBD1	CASSFYRDRGFLTF	TGTGCCAGCAGCTTTTACCGGGACAGGGGTTTCCTGACTTTC
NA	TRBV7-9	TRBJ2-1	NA	CASSLGPQSYNEQFF	TGTGCCAGCAGCTTAGGCCCCCAGTCCTACAATGAGCAGTTCTTC
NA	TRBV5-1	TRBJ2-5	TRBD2	CASSFGLAGARSRETQYF	TGCGCCAGCAGCTTCGGACTAGCGGGAGCTCGTAGTCGAGAGACCCAGTACTTC
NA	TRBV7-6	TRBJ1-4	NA	CASSLDFGGEKLFF	TGTGCCAGCAGCTTAGATTTCGGGGGTGAAAAACTGTTTTTT
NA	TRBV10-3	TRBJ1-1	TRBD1	CAIRGTAANTEAFF	TGTGCCATCAGGGGGACAGCTGCGAACACTGAAGCTTTCTTT
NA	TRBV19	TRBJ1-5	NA	CASSILSHNQPQHF	TGTGCCAGTAGTATCCTCAGCCACAATCAGCCCCAGCATTTT
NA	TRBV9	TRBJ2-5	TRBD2	CASSAGGTQYF	TGTGCCAGCAGCGCGGGGGGGACCCAGTACTTC
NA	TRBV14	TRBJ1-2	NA	CASSQLGGDLLRGYTF	TGTGCCAGCAGCCAATTGGGGGGGGATCTACTCCGTGGCTACACCTTC
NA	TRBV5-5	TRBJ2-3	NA	CASSSGRSPVTDTQYF	TGTGCCAGCAGCTCGGGCCGAAGCCCGGTCACAGATACGCAGTATTTT
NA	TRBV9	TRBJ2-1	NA	CASSVAARVNEQFF	TGTGCCAGCAGCGTTGCGGCCAGAGTCAATGAGCAGTTCTTC
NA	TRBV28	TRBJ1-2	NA	CASSLSPGAYGYTF	TGTGCCAGCAGTTTATCACCGGGGGCCTATGGCTACACCTTC
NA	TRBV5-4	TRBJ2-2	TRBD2	CASSSGLADTGELFF	TGTGCCAGCAGCTCGGGGCTAGCGGACACCGGGGAGCTGTTTTTT
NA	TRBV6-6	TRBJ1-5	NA	CASSYSTRDQPQHF	TGTGCCAGCAGTTACTCGACTCGGGATCAGCCCCAGCATTTT
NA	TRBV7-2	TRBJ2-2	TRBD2	CASSLEAGFTGELFF	TGTGCCAGCAGCTTAGAAGCGGGATTCACCGGGGAGCTGTTTTTT
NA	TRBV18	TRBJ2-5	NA	CASSTTGETQYF	TGTGCCAGCTCCACCACCGGAGAGACCCAGTACTTC
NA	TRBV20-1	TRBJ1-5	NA	CSASRGLGRGGSQHF	TGCAGTGCTAGTCGGGGGTTGGGAAGGGGAGGCTCCCAGCATTTT
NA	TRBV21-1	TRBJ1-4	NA	CARGSRAPHEKLFF	TGTGCCAGGGGGTCGAGGGCGCCCCATGAAAAACTGTTTTTT
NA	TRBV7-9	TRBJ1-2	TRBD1	CASSVRGHGYTF	TGTGCCAGCAGCGTCAGGGGGCACGGCTACACCTTC
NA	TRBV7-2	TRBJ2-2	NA	CASRFTGGAGTGELFF	TGTGCCAGCAGGTTTACGGGGGGCGCTGGCACCGGGGAGCTGTTTTTT
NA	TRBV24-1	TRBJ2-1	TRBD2	CATSDPSGRAYNEQFF	TGTGCCACCAGTGACCCGAGCGGGAGGGCCTACAATGAGCAGTTCTTC
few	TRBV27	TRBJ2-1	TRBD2	CASSGTSGLYEQFF	TGTGCCAGCAGTGGGACTAGCGGGCTTTATGAGCAGTTCTTC
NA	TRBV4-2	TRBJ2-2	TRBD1	CASSQDLWDRNTGELFF	TGTGCCAGCAGCCAAGATCTCTGGGACAGAAACACCGGGGAGCTGTTTTTT
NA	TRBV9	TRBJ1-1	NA	CASSKDMNTEAFF	TGTGCCAGCAGCAAGGACATGAACACTGAAGCTTTCTTT
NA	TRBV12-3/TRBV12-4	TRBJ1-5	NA	CASQWGDQPQHF	TGTGCCAGCCAATGGGGGGATCAGCCCCAGCATTTT
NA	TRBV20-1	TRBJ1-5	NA	CSASSDQPQHF	TGCAGTGCTAGCTCGGATCAGCCCCAGCATTTT
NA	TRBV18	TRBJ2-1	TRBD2	CASSPSLTSGRNEQFF	TGTGCCAGCTCACCATCTTTAACTAGCGGGAGGAATGAGCAGTTCTTC
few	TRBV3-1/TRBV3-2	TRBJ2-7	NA	CASSQKGLREQYF	TGTGCCAGCAGCCAAAAAGGCCTAAGGGAGCAGTACTTC
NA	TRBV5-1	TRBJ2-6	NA	CASQPPPGRRTVSGANVLTF	TGCGCCAGCCAGCCCCCCCCCGGACGGCGCACCGTCTCTGGGGCCAACGTCCTGACTTTC
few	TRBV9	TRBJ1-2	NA	CASSVLEAAHGYTF	TGTGCCAGCAGCGTACTGGAGGCCGCCCATGGCTACACCTTC
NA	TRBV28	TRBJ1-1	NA	CASSPSGAFTEAFF	TGTGCCAGCAGTCCCTCTGGGGCCTTCACTGAAGCTTTCTTT
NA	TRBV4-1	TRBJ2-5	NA	CASSQDQGFGETQYF	TGCGCCAGCAGCCAAGACCAAGGGTTTGGAGAGACCCAGTACTTC
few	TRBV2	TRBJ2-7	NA	CASSVRGTANYEQYF	TGTGCCAGCAGTGTACGGGGGACAGCGAACTACGAGCAGTACTTC